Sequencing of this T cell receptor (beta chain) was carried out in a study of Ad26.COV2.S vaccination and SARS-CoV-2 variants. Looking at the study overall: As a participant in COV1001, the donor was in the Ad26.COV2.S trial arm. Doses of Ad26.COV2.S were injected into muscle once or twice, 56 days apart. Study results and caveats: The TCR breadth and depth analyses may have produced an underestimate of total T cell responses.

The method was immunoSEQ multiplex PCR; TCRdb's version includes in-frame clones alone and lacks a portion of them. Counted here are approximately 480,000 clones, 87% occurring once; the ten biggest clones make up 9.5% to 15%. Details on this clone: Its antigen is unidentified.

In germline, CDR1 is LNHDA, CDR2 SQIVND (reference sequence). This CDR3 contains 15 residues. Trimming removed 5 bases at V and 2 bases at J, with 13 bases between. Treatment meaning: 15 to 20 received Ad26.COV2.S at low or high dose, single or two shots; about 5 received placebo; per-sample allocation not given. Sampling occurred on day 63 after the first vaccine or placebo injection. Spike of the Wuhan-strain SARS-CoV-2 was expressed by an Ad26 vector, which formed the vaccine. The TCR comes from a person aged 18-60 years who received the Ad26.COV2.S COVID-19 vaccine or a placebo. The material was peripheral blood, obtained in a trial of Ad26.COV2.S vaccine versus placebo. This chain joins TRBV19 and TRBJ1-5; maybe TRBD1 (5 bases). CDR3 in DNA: TGTGCCAGTAGTGAAGGGGTCGGCCGCAATCAGCCCCAGCATTTT. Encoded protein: CASSEGVGRNQPQHF.